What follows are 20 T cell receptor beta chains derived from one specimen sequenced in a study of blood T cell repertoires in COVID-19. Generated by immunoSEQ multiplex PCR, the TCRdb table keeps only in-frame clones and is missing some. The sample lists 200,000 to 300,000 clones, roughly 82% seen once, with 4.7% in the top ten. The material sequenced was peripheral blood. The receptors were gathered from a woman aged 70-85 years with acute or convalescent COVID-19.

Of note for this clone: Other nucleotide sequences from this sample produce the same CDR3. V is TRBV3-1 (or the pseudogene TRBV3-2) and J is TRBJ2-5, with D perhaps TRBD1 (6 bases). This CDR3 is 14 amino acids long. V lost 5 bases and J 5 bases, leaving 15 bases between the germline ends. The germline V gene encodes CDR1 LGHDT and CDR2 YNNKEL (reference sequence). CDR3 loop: CASSLSGGAETQYF. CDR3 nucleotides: TGTGCCAGCAGCTTGAGTGGGGGCGCGGAGACCCAGTACTTC.

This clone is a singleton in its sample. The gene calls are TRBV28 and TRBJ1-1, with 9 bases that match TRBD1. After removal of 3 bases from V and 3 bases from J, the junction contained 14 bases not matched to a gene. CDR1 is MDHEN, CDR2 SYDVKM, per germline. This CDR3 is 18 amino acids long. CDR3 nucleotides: TGTGCCAGCAGTTTCCCGACACAGGGGGCAGGAGTGGACACTGAAGCTTTCTTT. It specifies CASSFPTQGAGVDTEAFF.

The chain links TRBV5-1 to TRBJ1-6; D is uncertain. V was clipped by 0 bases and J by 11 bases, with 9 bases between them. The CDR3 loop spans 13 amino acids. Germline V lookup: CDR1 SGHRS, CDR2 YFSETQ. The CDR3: CASSLATAAPLHF. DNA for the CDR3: TGCGCCAGCAGCTTGGCAACAGCGGCACCCCTCCACTTT.

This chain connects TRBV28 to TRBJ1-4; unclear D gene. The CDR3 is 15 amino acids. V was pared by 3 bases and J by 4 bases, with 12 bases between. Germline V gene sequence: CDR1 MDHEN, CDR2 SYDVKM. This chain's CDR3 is CASSFSGGDNEKLFF. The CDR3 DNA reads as TGTGCCAGCAGTTTTTCGGGAGGTGATAATGAAAAACTGTTTTTT. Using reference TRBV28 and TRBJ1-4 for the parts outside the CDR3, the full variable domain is DVKVTQSSRYLVKRTGEKVFLECVQDMDHENMFWYRQDPGLGLRLIYFSYDVKMKEKGDIPEGYSVSREKKERFSLILESASTNQTSMYLCASSFSGGDNEKLFFGSGTQLSVL.

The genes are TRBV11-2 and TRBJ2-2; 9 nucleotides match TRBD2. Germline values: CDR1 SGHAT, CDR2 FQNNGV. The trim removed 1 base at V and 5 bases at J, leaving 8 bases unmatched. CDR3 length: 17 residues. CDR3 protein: CASSLVRTSVQTGELFF. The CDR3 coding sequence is TGTGCCAGCAGCTTAGTGAGGACTAGCGTGCAGACCGGGGAGCTGTTTTTT.

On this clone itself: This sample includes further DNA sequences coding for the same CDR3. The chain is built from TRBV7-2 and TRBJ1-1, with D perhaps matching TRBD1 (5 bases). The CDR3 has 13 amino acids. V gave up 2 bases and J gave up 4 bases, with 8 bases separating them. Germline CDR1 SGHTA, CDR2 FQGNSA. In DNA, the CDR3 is TGTGCCAGCAGCTTAAGCGGGGGCACTGAAGCTTTCTTT. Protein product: CASSLSGGTEAFF.

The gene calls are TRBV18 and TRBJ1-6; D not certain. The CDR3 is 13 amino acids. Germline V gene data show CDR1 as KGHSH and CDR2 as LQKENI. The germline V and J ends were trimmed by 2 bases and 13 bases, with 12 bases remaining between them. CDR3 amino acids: CASSPNPSNPLHF. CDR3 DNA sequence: TGTGCCAGCTCACCAAATCCGTCTAATCCCCTCCACTTT.

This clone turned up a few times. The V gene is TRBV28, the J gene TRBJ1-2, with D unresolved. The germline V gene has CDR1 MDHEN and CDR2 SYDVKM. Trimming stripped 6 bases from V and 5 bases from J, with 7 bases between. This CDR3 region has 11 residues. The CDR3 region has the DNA TGTGCCAGCAGACCAGAATATGGCTACACCTTC. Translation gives CASRPEYGYTF.

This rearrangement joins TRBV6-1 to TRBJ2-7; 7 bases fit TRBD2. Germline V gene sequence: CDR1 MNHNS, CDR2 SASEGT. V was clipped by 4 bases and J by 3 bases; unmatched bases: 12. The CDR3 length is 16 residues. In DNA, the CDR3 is TGTGCCAGCAGTGTGGGCGGGGGAGTAAGAGTCTACGAGCAGTACTTC. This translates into CASSVGGGVRVYEQYF.

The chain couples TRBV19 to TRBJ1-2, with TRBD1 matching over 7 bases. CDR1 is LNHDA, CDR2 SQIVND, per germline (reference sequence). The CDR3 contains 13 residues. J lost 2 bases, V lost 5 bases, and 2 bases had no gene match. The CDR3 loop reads CASSGQENYGYTF. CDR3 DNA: TGTGCCAGTAGTGGACAGGAGAACTATGGCTACACCTTC.

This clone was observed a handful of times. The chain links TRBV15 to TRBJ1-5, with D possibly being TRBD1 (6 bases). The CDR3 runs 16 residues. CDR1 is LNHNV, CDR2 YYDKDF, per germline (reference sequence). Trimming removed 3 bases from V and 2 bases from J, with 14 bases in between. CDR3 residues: CATSSRTGLGNQPQHF. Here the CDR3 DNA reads TGTGCCACCAGCAGCCGTACAGGGTTGGGCAATCAGCCCCAGCATTTT.

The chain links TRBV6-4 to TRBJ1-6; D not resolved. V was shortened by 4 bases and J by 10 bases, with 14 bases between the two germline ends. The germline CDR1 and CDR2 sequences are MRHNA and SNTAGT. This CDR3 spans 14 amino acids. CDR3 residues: CASSVESGRSPLHF. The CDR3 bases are TGTGCCAGCAGTGTTGAGTCGGGTCGGTCACCCCTCCACTTT.

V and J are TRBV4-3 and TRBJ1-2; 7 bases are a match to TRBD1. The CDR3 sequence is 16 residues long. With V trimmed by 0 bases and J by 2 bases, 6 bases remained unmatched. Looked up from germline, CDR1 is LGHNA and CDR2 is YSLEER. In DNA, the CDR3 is TGCGCCAGCAGCCAAGATCAACAGGGGCTAAACTATGGCTACACCTTC. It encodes CASSQDQQGLNYGYTF.

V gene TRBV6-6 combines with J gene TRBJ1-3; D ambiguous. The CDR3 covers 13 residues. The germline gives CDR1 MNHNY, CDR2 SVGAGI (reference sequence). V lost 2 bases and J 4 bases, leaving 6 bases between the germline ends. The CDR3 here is CASSYVVGNTIYF. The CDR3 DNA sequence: TGTGCCAGCAGTTACGTCGTGGGAAACACCATATATTTT.

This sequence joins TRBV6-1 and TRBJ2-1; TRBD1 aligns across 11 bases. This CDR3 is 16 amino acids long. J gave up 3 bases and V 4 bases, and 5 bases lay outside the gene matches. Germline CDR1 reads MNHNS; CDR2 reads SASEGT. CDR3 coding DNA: TGTGCCAGCAGTGCCCCAGGGACAGGGGGCTACAATGAGCAGTTCTTC. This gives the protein CASSAPGTGGYNEQFF.

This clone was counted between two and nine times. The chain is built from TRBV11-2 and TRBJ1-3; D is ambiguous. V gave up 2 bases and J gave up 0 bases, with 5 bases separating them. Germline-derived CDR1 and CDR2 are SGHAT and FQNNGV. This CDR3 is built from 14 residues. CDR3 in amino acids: CASSLSLSGNTIYF. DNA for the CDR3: TGTGCCAGCAGCTTATCCCTCTCTGGAAACACCATATATTTT.

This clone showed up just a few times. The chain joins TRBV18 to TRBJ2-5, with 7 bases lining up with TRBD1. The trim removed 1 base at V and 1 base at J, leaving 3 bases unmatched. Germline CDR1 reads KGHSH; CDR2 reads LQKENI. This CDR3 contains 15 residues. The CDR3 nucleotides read TGTGCCAGCTCACCACTGGGACAGACCCAAGAGACCCAGTACTTC. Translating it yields CASSPLGQTQETQYF.

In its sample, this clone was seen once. CDR3 bases: TGTGCCAGCAGCACACGAATTGCGCACCGGGACAGGGGCGTTTCAGGAGAGACCCAGTACTTC. Translation: CASSTRIAHRDRGVSGETQYF. The rearrangement joins TRBV27 to TRBJ2-5; 10 bases align to TRBD1. The length of the CDR3 is 21 residues. Looked up from germline, CDR1 is MNHEY and CDR2 is SMNVEV (reference sequence). V lost 6 bases to trimming and J lost 4 bases; unmatched junction nucleotides: 26.

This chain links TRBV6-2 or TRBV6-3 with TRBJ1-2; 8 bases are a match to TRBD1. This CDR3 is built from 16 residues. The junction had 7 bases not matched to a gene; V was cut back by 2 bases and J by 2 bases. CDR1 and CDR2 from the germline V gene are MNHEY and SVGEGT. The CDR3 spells CASSYRTTGANYGYTF. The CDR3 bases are TGTGCCAGCAGTTACCGGACGACAGGGGCGAACTATGGCTACACCTTC.

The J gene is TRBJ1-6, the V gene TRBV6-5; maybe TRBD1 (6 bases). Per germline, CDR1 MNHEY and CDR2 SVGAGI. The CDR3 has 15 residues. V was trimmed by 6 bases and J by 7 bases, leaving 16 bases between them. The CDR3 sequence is CASSGQIATNSPLHF. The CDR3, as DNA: TGTGCCAGCAGCGGACAGATTGCTACCAATTCACCCCTCCACTTT.